One and the same sample provided the 11 T cell receptor beta chains below, sequenced in a study of T cell responses to AZD1222 COVID-19 vaccine. The method was immunoSEQ multiplex PCR; TCRdb's version includes in-frame clones alone and lacks a portion of them. In the table there are 130,000 or so clones, over 85% of which are singletons. The sequencing used peripheral blood, collected on day 0 of AZD1222 vaccination. The receptors stem from an adult in good health.

V usage is TRBV2 and J usage is TRBJ2-5; D is perhaps TRBD1 (6 bases). Germline lookup yields CDR1 SNHLY and CDR2 FYNNEI. The V end lost 2 bases, the J end lost 1 base, and 8 bases lay between the germline ends. CDR3 length: 14 residues. CDR3 coding DNA: TGTGCCAGCAGTGAAAGGACAGCCCAAGAGACCCAGTACTTC. Translating it yields CASSERTAQETQYF.

The genes are TRBV9 and TRBJ1-2; TRBD1 aligns across 7 bases. Germline CDR1 is SGDLS and CDR2 is YYNGEE. The length of the CDR3 is 17 residues. The V segment lost 0 bases and the J segment 3 bases; nucleotides outside the gene matches: 11. Here the CDR3 reads CASSVGLEGQRYYGYTF. As DNA, the CDR3 is TGTGCCAGCAGCGTAGGATTAGAGGGACAGCGGTACTATGGCTACACCTTC.

The rearrangement joins TRBV7-3 to TRBJ1-1, with 9 bases aligning to TRBD1. This CDR3 is built from 14 residues. CDR1 SGHTA and CDR2 FQGTGA come from the germline V gene. V gave up 1 base and J gave up 8 bases; unmatched junction bases: 5. CDR3 nucleotide sequence: TGTGCCAGCAGCTTAAGACAGGGGGTCGAGGAAGCTTTCTTT. It codes for CASSLRQGVEEAFF.

The gene calls are TRBV15 and TRBJ1-2; D is undetermined. CDR3 size: 15 residues. The germline CDR1 and CDR2 sequences are LNHNV and YYDKDF (reference sequence). V shed 5 bases and J shed 0 bases, with 13 bases lying between them. Written as DNA, the CDR3 is TGTGCCACCAGCTTCGGTGGAGCAGCTAACTATGGCTACACCTTC. Translated: CATSFGGAANYGYTF. The full variable domain, rest sourced from reference TRBV15 and TRBJ1-2, is DAMVIQNPRYQVTQFGKPVTLSCSQTLNHNVMYWYQQKSSQAPKLLFHYYDKDFNNEADTPDNFQSRRPNTSFCFLDIRSPGLGDTAMYLCATSFGGAANYGYTFGSGTRLTVV.

Here the CDR3 reads CASSGTGANEQFF. The CDR3 coding sequence is TGTGCCAGCAGTGGAACAGGGGCCAATGAGCAGTTCTTC. This sequence joins TRBV2 and TRBJ2-1; 7 positions agree with TRBD1. Per the germline V gene, CDR1 is SNHLY and CDR2 is FYNNEI. This CDR3 contains 13 residues. V dropped 4 bases and J dropped 6; count of bases not matched to a gene: 3. Using reference TRBV2 and TRBJ2-1 for the parts outside the CDR3, the full variable domain is EPEVTQTPSHQVTQMGQEVILRCVPISNHLYFYWYRQILGQKVEFLVSFYNNEISEKSEIFDDQFSVERPDGSNFTLKIRSTKLEDSAMYFCASSGTGANEQFFGPGTRLTVL.

The gene calls are TRBV12-3 or TRBV12-4 and TRBJ1-1; D gene uncertain. Deletions cut 6 bases from V and 3 bases from J, with 11 bases between. This CDR3 contains 13 residues. CDR3: CASSTLRDTEAFF. CDR3 nucleotides: TGTGCCAGCAGCACCCTAAGGGACACTGAAGCTTTCTTT.

The sample holds a few counts of this clone. This rearrangement joins TRBV5-1 to TRBJ1-2; D unclear. V dropped 2 bases and J dropped 6 bases, with 14 bases sitting between them. This CDR3 contains 14 residues. Looked up from germline, CDR1 is SGHRS and CDR2 is YFSETQ. The chain's CDR3 is CASSLPETANGYTF. In DNA form, the CDR3 reads TGCGCCAGCAGCTTACCAGAAACGGCGAATGGCTACACCTTC.

This chain joins TRBV5-1 and TRBJ1-4; no clear D gene. Germline CDR1 reads SGHRS; CDR2 reads YFSETQ. The CDR3 consists of 14 residues. Trimming took off 0 bases at V and 8 bases at J, with 11 bases between the two ends. CDR3 loop: CASSLESLEEKLFF. The CDR3, as DNA: TGCGCCAGCAGCTTGGAGTCTCTTGAGGAAAAACTGTTTTTT.

The chain recombines TRBV6-5 with TRBJ1-4; tentative D call: TRBD1 (6 bases). Looked up from germline, CDR1 is MNHEY and CDR2 is SVGAGI. Trimming left V 2 bases short and J 7 bases short, with 11 bases between. This CDR3 contains 14 residues. The CDR3 region has the DNA TGTGCCAGCAGTTACAAGGGAGGGGGTGAAAAACTGTTTTTT. It codes for CASSYKGGGEKLFF.

V usage is TRBV5-1 and J usage is TRBJ1-2; no clear D gene. There are 13 residues in the CDR3. Trimming removed 0 bases at V and 4 bases at J, with 7 bases between. CDR1 and CDR2 (germline): SGHRS, YFSETQ. CDR3 coding DNA: TGCGCCAGCAGCTTGGACGCGCTCTATGGCTACACCTTC. Its protein product is CASSLDALYGYTF.

The chain combines TRBV6-6 with TRBJ1-1; D is unclear. The CDR3 spans 14 residues. Germline CDR1 reads MNHNY; CDR2 reads SVGAGI (reference sequence). The V end was cut by 4 bases, the J end by 3 bases, with 12 bases between. The CDR3 nucleotides are TGTGCCAGCAGTTTAAGTTTGTCGTACACTGAAGCTTTCTTT. Amino acids: CASSLSLSYTEAFF.